This T cell receptor beta chain derives from a study of cytomegalovirus exposure and HLA in healthy donors. This CDR3 has 13 residues. Germline lookup yields CDR1 MNHNS and CDR2 SASEGT. V was shortened by 6 bases and J by 2 bases, with 8 bases between the two germline ends. Study-wide results and limits: Several top significant clusters appeared, in a later analysis, to be linked to common viral pathogens.

PCR employed 60 Vbeta and 13 Jbeta primers. The table came from immunoSEQ multiplex PCR; TCRdb's copy has only in-frame clones and leaves some out. The sample shows fewer than 150,000 clones, 80% of them seen only once. This clone has a single count. Antigen: not known. This TCR was sampled from a man aged 45-65 years in good health and CMV-seronegative. Sample: PBMCs. The chain couples TRBV6-1 to TRBJ2-1; no definite D call. The CDR3 is CASSVSAYNEQFF. CDR3 nucleotides: TGTGCCAGCAGCGTGTCAGCCTACAATGAGCAGTTCTTC.